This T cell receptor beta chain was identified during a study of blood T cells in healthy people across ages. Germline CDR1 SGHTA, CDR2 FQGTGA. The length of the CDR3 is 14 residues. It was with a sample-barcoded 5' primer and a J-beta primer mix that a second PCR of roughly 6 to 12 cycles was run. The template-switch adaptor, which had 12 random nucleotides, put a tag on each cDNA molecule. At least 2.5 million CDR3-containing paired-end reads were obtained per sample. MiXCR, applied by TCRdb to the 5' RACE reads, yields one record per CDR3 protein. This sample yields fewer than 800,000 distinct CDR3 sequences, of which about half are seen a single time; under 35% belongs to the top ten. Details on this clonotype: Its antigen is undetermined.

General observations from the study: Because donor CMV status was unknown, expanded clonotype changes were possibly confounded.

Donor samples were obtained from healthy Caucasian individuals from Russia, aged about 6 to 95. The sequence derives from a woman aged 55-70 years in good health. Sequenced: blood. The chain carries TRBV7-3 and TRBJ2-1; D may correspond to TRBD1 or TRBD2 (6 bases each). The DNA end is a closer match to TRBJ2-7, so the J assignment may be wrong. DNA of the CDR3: TGTGCCAGCAGTTGGGGGGCCTCCTACAATGAGCAGTACTTC. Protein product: CASSWGASYNEQYF.